This section outlines one TCR beta chain sequence together with its context. Sequencing used immunoSEQ multiplex PCR; TCRdb keeps in-frame clones, though not all of them. The table lists 350,000 to 500,000 clones, 89% of them singletons. These data originate in a study of Ad26.COV2.S vaccination and SARS-CoV-2 variants. At the level of the study: Trial arm assignment for the donor was COV1001 Ad26.COV2.S.

V dropped 8 bases and J dropped 7 bases, with 17 bases sitting between them. CDR1 and CDR2 from the germline V gene are SGHAT and FQNNGV. The CDR3 spans 13 residues. Treatment indicated: roughly 20 received Ad26.COV2.S at low or high dose, single or two shots; 5 received placebo; per-sample allocation not given. Day 63 after the first injection of vaccine or placebo was the sampling time. This chain uses TRBV11-2 with TRBJ2-5; a weak D match, TRBD1 (5 bases). The clonotype originates from a person between 18 and 60 years old who received the Ad26.COV2.S COVID-19 vaccine or a placebo. Sequenced here: peripheral blood, sampled in a trial of Ad26.COV2.S vaccine versus placebo. CDR3 bases: TGTGCCAGCTGTCCGATCGGGCAGGGGACCCAGTACTTC. This encodes CASCPIGQGTQYF.